A single T cell receptor beta chain is shown here with its context. The primer mix had 60 Vbeta and 13 Jbeta primers. The data were produced by immunoSEQ multiplex PCR, yet TCRdb's version contains in-frame clones alone and is incomplete. In total, the table holds approximately 20,000 clones. These data come from a study of cytomegalovirus exposure and HLA in healthy donors. The sample taken for sequencing was PBMCs. This TCR was sampled from a man aged 55-75 years in good health and CMV-seropositive.

The CDR3 is CASSQNGGAGENEKLFF. The CDR3 DNA follows: TGTGCCAGCAGCCAAAATGGGGGGGCAGGAGAGAATGAAAAACTGTTTTTT. The chain combines TRBV4-2 with TRBJ1-4; a possible D gene is TRBD1 (6 bases). V was shortened by 2 bases and J by 5 bases, with 18 bases between the two germline ends. The CDR3 totals 17 residues. Germline-derived CDR1 and CDR2 are LGHNA and YNFKEQ.